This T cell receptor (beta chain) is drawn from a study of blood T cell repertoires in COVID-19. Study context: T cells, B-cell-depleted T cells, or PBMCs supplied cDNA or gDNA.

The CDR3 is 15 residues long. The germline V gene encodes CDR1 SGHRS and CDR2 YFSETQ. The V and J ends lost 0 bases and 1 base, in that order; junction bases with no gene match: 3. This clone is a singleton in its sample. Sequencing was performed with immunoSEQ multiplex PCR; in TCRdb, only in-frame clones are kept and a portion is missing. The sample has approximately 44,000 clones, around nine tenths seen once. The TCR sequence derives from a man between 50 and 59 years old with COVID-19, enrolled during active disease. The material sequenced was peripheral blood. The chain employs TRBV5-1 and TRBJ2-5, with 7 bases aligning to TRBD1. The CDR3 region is CASSLVGDSQETQYF. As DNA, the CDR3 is TGCGCCAGCAGCTTGGTTGGGGACAGCCAAGAGACCCAGTACTTC.